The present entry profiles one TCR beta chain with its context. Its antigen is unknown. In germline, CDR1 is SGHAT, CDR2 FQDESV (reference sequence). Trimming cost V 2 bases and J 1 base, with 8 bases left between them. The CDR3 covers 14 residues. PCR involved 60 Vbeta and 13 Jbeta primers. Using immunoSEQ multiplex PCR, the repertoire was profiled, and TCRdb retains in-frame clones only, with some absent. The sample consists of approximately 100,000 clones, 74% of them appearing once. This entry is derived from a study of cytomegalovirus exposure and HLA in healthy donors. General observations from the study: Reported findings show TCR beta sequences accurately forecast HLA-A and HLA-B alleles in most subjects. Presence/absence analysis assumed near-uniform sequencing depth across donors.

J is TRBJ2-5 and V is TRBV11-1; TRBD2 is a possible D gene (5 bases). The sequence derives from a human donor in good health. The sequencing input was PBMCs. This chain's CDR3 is CASSLTGSQETQYF. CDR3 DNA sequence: TGTGCCAGCAGCTTAACGGGGTCCCAAGAGACCCAGTACTTC.